These 12 T cell receptor beta chains came from one sample sequenced in a study of early T cells in non-severe SARS-CoV-2 infection. TCRdb recomputed calls from the 5' RACE reads with MiXCR, one row per CDR3 protein. The table shows approximately 70,000 distinct CDR3 sequences, with approximately 13% occurring only once. The sample was whole blood. Source of these receptors: an adult who was a healthcare worker with PCR-confirmed SARS-CoV-2 infection or an uninfected control (not recorded which).

In this sample, this clonotype turned up many times. J is TRBJ1-6 and V is TRBV19; tentative D call: TRBD1 (6 bases). The V end lost 5 bases, the J end lost 6 bases, and 14 bases lay between the germline ends. From germline, CDR1 is LNHDA and CDR2 SQIVND (reference sequence). There are 15 residues in the CDR3. In DNA form, the CDR3 reads TGTGCCAGTAGTGATCGACAGGCAGTTAATTCACCCCTCCACTTT. Protein: CASSDRQAVNSPLHF.

Ten or more counts support this clonotype. The rearrangement uses TRBV4-1 and TRBJ2-2; perhaps TRBD1 as D (6 bases). Germline CDR1 reads MGHRA; CDR2 reads YSYEKL. CDR3 length equals 14 residues. V was trimmed by 2 bases and J by 7 bases, leaving 11 bases between them. The CDR3 loop is CASSQKGGDGELFF. The CDR3 DNA sequence: TGCGCCAGCAGCCAAAAAGGGGGTGACGGGGAGCTGTTTTTT.

This clonotype was seen at least ten times. This rearrangement joins TRBV10-3 to TRBJ2-5; 9 positions agree with TRBD2. Germline V gives CDR1 ENHRY, CDR2 SYGVKD. V lost 10 bases, J lost 3 bases, and 12 bases stayed unmatched. This CDR3 contains 15 residues. The CDR3 nucleotides are TGTGCCACCCAGCGGGGGGCCCTTCGCGAAGAGACCCAGTACTTC. Protein sequence: CATQRGALREETQYF.

The CDR3 region is CASSVAIASSSSYNEQFF. The CDR3 DNA sequence: TGTGCCAGCAGCGTAGCTATAGCGTCGTCTAGCTCCTACAATGAGCAGTTCTTC. The chain couples TRBV9 to TRBJ2-1; tentatively, D is TRBD2 (5 bases). Trimming left V 0 bases short and J 0 bases short, with 16 bases between. The CDR3 sequence is 18 residues long. Germline V gene sequence: CDR1 SGDLS, CDR2 YYNGEE. Full variable domain (rest looked up from reference TRBV9 and TRBJ2-1): DSGVTQTPKHLITATGQRVTLRCSPRSGDLSVYWYQQSLDQGLQFLIQYYNGEERAKGNILERFSAQQFPDLHSELNLSSLELGDSALYFCASSVAIASSSSYNEQFFGPGTRLTVL.

This clonotype was counted at least ten times. The J gene is TRBJ1-5, the V gene TRBV12-3 or TRBV12-4; TRBD1 aligns across 9 bases. This CDR3 contains 15 residues. V lost 6 bases, J lost 3 bases, and 6 bases stayed unmatched. The CDR3 DNA sequence: TGTGCCAGCAGCTGGGACAGGGTCCCCAATCAGCCCCAGCATTTT. Amino acids: CASSWDRVPNQPQHF.

The table lists this clonotype with a few counts. The chain couples TRBV11-2 to TRBJ1-2, with D possibly matching TRBD1 (5 bases). CDR1 is SGHAT, CDR2 FQNNGV, per germline. CDR3 length: 16 residues. V gave up 4 bases and J gave up 8 bases, with 23 bases separating them. CDR3 in DNA: TGTGCCAGCAGCTATTCTGGAACCGGGACGATTACGGGCTACACCTTC. Translated, it gives CASSYSGTGTITGYTF.

This clonotype was detected many times. The CDR3 DNA reads as TGTGCCAGCACCAAAAAGGACGGCGGCTATGGCTACACCTTC. Its translation: CASTKKDGGYGYTF. The V and J genes are TRBV6-6 and TRBJ1-2; D ambiguous. The germline CDR1 and CDR2 sequences are MNHNY and SVGAGI (reference sequence). Trimming cost V 7 bases and J 4 bases, with 16 bases left between them. The CDR3 length is 14 residues.

This clonotype was recorded at least ten times. CDR3 amino acids: CASSPRVRGYEQYF. In nucleotides, the CDR3 is TGTGCCAGTAGTCCTCGAGTCCGGGGCTACGAGCAGTACTTC. V usage is TRBV19 and J usage is TRBJ2-7, with a tentative D call TRBD2 (5 bases). The CDR3 consists of 14 residues. V lost 5 bases to trimming and J lost 3 bases, with 14 bases between them. From germline, CDR1 is LNHDA and CDR2 SQIVND (reference sequence).

This clonotype was detected once. The rearrangement joins TRBV5-1 to TRBJ1-1; D unresolved. The germline V gene encodes CDR1 SGHRS and CDR2 YFSETQ. This CDR3 region has 15 residues. V lost 4 bases and J lost 3, with 16 bases in between. Here the CDR3 DNA reads TGCGCCAGCAGCCCGGAATCAGACCGGTACACTGAAGCTTTCTTT. Translated: CASSPESDRYTEAFF.

The chain couples TRBV7-2 to TRBJ1-2; no clear D. Germline CDR1 and CDR2: SGHTA and FQGNSA. The V gene lost 1 base and the J gene lost 0 bases, with 6 bases spanning the gap. CDR3 length: 14 residues. In DNA form, the CDR3 reads TGTGCCAGCAGCTTAGACGGGGCTAACTATGGCTACACCTTC. Translating gives CASSLDGANYGYTF.

This clonotype was counted many times. The chain uses TRBV7-9 and TRBJ1-1, with D unclear. Trimming took off 0 bases at V and 0 bases at J, with 17 bases between the two ends. The CDR3 is 18 residues long. From germline, CDR1 is SEHNR and CDR2 FQNEAQ (reference sequence). In DNA, the CDR3 is TGTGCCAGCAGCTTAGCGCGGGAGGTTTTGGCTATGAACACTGAAGCTTTCTTT. Its protein product is CASSLAREVLAMNTEAFF.

This clonotype was detected a few times. This chain connects TRBV28 to TRBJ1-2; D might be TRBD1 (6 bases). The CDR3 consists of 13 residues. Germline loops: CDR1 MDHEN, CDR2 SYDVKM. Trimming pared 4 bases from V and 8 bases from J, leaving 14 bases between. CDR3 region: CASSSPGTSGYTF. In nucleotides, the CDR3 is TGTGCCAGCAGTTCCCCCGGGACATCGGGCTACACCTTC.